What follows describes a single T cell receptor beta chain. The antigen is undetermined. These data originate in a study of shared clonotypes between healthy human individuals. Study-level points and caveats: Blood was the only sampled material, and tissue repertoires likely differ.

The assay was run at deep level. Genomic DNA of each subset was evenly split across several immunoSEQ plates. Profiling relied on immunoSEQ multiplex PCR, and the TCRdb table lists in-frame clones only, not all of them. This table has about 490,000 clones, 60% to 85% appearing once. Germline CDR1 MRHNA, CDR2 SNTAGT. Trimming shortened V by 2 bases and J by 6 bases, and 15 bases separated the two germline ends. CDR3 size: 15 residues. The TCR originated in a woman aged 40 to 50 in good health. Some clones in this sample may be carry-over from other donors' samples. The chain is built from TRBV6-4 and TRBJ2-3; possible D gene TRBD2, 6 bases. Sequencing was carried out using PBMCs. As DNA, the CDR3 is TGTGCCAGCAGTGACGTGGCGGGAAGTGGGGATACGCAGTATTTT. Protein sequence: CASSDVAGSGDTQYF.